The 2 T cell receptor beta chains listed next were all sequenced from one sample in a study of T cell repertoires in cytomegalovirus infection. Antigen specificity for these receptors is unknown. TCRdb passed the reads through MiXCR, listing each CDR3 protein once. Among a few hundred thousand distinct CDR3 sequences listed, 30% to 35% were seen once. This specimen was cultured PBMCs, taken from culture after CMV antigen stimulation. The receptors come from a human donor in good health (CMV status not recorded). Some clones in this sample may be carry-over from other donors' samples.

In nucleotides, the CDR3 is TGCGCCAGCAGCTTCACAGGGAATGGGAACACTGAAGCTTTCTTT. As protein: CASSFTGNGNTEAFF. V usage is TRBV4-1 and J usage is TRBJ1-1; TRBD1 might be the D (6 bases). Per the germline V gene, CDR1 is MGHRA and CDR2 is YSYEKL. The CDR3 has 15 amino acids. Trimming removed 5 bases at V and 1 base at J, with 14 bases between.

The genes are TRBV7-3 and TRBJ2-5, with a possible D match to TRBD2 (5 bases). Trimming stripped 5 bases from V and 3 bases from J, with 10 bases between. The CDR3 sequence is 13 residues long. In germline, CDR1 is SGHTA, CDR2 FQGTGA. Written as DNA, the CDR3 is TGTGCCAGCAGCGTCGGAGGTGAAGAGACCCAGTACTTC. It translates to CASSVGGEETQYF. The full variable domain, with the rest looked up from reference TRBV7-3 and TRBJ2-5, is GAGVSQTPSNKVTEKGKYVELRCDPISGHTALYWYRQSLGQGPEFLIYFQGTGAADDSGLPNDRFFAVRPEGSVSTLKIQRTERGDSAVYLCASSVGGEETQYFGPGTRLLVL.